This entry describes one T cell receptor (beta chain). The target of this receptor is not known. The junction departs from germline at one end; a sequencing error may be responsible. For repertoire sequencing, TCR beta CDR3 regions were amplified from RNA transcripts. The first round was an RT-PCR using HTBI primers with the Qiagen OneStep RT-PCR kit, and this first round was followed by a second-round multiplex PCR, then size selection and purification. The libraries underwent paired-end sequencing with 100 bp reads on an Illumina HiSeq2000. The authors processed their data as follows. SOAPnuke was used for read processing, and reads with adapters, uncalled bases, a mean Phred below 15, or no exact constant-primer or identifier match were discarded. COPE v1.2.5 was used to merge the high-quality paired reads. Clonotypes were defined as unique nucleotide sequences and were aligned to IMGT TRB V, D and J references using MiTCR v1.1. Analysis was restricted to V-J combinations with a frequency above 0.0001, which covered approximately 99% of repertoires. For each V-J combination, a TCR clonal expansion and chaos score was defined as F50 clonal expansion divided by the chaos observed in the TCRdist matrix. Features were reduced by Welch's t-statistics and random forest to more than 10 V-J combinations, which fed a naive Bayes classifier. The Morisita-Horn index was used to measure how similar the thyroid and blood repertoires were. The public reads were reprocessed in TCRdb via fastp at Q25 and MiXCR, keeping in-frame beta chains. When rows share a CDR3 protein, they turn into one entry using the most common DNA and genes. TCRdb, not the original authors, processed these V and J calls. This sample lists almost 750,000 distinct CDR3 sequences; roughly two fifths were detected once. The ten largest make up approximately 43% of the sample.

This specimen belongs to a study of Graves' ophthalmopathy and Graves' hyperthyroidism (dated by TCRdb to the late 2010s). At the level of the whole study: Peripheral blood was collected at initial diagnosis, before any treatment. In several hyperthyroidism patients, the T-cell repertoire of thyroid tissue was compared with the T-cell repertoire of blood. In total, approximately 130 blood samples were TCR-sequenced: under 45 ophthalmopathy, under 85 hyperthyroidism and roughly 17 hyperthyroidism-to-ophthalmopathy patients. To tell Graves' ophthalmopathy apart from Graves' hyperthyroidism, and to predict which patients would progress to ophthalmopathy, the study relied on TCR beta repertoire signatures. The independent validation cohort included roughly 19 hyperthyroidism patients plus 17 patients who later progressed from hyperthyroidism to ophthalmopathy. Following sample collection, hyperthyroidism patients were given methimazole at a starting dose of 30 mg daily, and ophthalmopathy patients were given high-dose intravenous methylprednisolone. To explore V-J signatures that separate ophthalmopathy from hyperthyroidism, a discovery set of 95 to 100 patients was enrolled, consisting of approximately 44 with ophthalmopathy and around 60 with stable hyperthyroidism.

Taken from cysteine to phenylalanine, the CDR3 has 12 residues. Only the CDR3 region is kept as DNA, spanning 36 bases read in frame from base 1. Looking up the germline V gene (reference sequence) yields CDR1 SEHNR and CDR2 FQNEAQ. The ophthalmopathy patients had moderately to severely active disease, with a Clinical Activity Score of 3 or higher, a NOSPECS grade of 4 or higher, and a disease duration of less than 3 months. Patients were excluded if they had other autoimmune diseases, uncontrolled infections, pregnancy or lactation. Diagnosis relied on clinical symptoms, serum thyroxine, TRAb, thyroid ultrasound and orbital computed tomography. Ficoll-Paque density gradient centrifugation was used to isolate PBMCs from 8.5 to 10 ml of fresh peripheral blood. Total RNA was extracted with Trizol reagent and quality-checked on an Agilent 2100 Bioanalyzer. Results the study describes overall, beyond this receptor: Sample size was not predetermined statistically, and investigators were not blinded to group allocation. Ophthalmopathy was separated from stable hyperthyroidism by the 13-signature model with about 89% sensitivity and roughly 83% specificity in cross-validation and with 80%/75% in the test set. In validation, the model predicted ophthalmopathy progression with about 71% sensitivity and approximately 75% specificity; some 13 predicted patients were CT-confirmed with GO in a median of 6.5 months. Among expanded thyroid clonotypes with frequency above 0.001, most also showed up in blood, which suggests that blood repertoires may reflect the thyroid immune response.

The rearranged chain carries TRBV7-9 and TRBJ1-4; the D gene remains uncertain. The clonotype originates from an adult man with Graves' ophthalmopathy. Sequencing used peripheral blood. The CDR3 protein: CASRLRDEKLFF. The DNA sequence reads TGCGCCAGCAGACTTAGAGATGAAAAACTGTTTTTT.